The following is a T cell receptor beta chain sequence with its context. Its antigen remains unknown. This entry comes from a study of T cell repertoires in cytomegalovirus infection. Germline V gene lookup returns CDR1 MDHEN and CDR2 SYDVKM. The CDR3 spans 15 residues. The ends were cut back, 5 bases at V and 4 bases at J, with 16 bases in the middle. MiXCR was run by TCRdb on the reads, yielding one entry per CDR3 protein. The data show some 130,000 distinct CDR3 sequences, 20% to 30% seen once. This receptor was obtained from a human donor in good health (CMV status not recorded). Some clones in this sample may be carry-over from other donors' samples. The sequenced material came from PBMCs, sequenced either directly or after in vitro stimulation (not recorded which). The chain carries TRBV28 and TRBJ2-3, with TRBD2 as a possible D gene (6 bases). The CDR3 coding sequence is TGTGCCAGCAGTCTGGGGACTCTGGGCTCAGATACGCAGTATTTT. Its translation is CASSLGTLGSDTQYF.